This passage covers 13 T cell receptor beta chains from one sample sequenced in a study of tumor and adjacent non-tumor tissue in lung cancer. The template was RNA from unsorted bulk tissue. Three rounds of nested PCR, following a modified ARM-PCR protocol, produced the TCRbeta library. From the multiplex PCR reads, TCRdb called clonotypes with MiXCR, one entry per CDR3 protein. Of under 150,000 distinct CDR3 sequences in the sample, approximately 66% were seen once. Sequencing was performed on lung tumor tissue. These receptors came from a man aged 30 to 45 with non-small cell lung cancer.

Concerning this clonotype itself: The junction shows a germline mismatch at one end, possibly a read error. This chain uses TRBV4-1 with TRBJ1-2; a weak D match, TRBD1 (6 bases). This CDR3 comprises 15 residues. Looked up from germline, CDR1 is MGHRA and CDR2 is YSYEKL. The DNA of the CDR3 is TGCACCAGCAGCCAAGCGACTTTGGGGGGCTATGGTTACACCTTC. This sequence encodes CTSSQATLGGYGYTF.

This clonotype was found a few times. A clone one base away is much larger, so this may be a read error. The rearrangement links TRBV12-3 or TRBV12-4 to TRBJ1-5; D is unclear. This CDR3 is 13 amino acids long. This chain's CDR3 is CVSSPARGQPQHF. CDR3 nucleotide sequence: TGTGTCAGCAGTCCGGCACGCGGGCAGCCCCAGCATTTT.

For this clonotype: A read error may explain this, as a much larger clone is one base away. V is TRBV29-1 and J is TRBJ2-3; 7 bases match TRBD2. Trimming removed 8 bases from V and 5 bases from J; junction bases left unmatched: 13. From germline, CDR1 is SQVTM and CDR2 ANQGSEA. CDR3 length: 14 residues. The CDR3 here is CSFRLVGGLDTQYF. The CDR3 nucleotides read TGCAGCTTCCGACTAGTGGGAGGGTTAGATACGCAGTATTTT.

The rearrangement links TRBV29-1 to TRBJ1-2; a weak D match, TRBD1 (5 bases). CDR1 SQVTM and CDR2 ANQGSEA come from the germline V gene. Between the trimmed V and J ends, which lost 8 bases and 5 bases, there was a span of 15 bases. The CDR3 has 12 residues. In DNA form, the CDR3 reads TGCAGCTCGAGGGGAATGGCGTATGGCTACACCTTC. Its translation is CSSRGMAYGYTF.

About this clonotype itself: The junction differs from germline at one of its ends, possibly a read error. J is TRBJ2-3 and V is TRBV5-1; D gene ambiguous. Germline CDR1 SGHRS, CDR2 YFSETQ. The length of the CDR3 is 14 residues. This CDR3 reads CASSSDPLADTHYF. CDR3 sequence (DNA): TGCGCCAGCAGCTCGGACCCTCTGGCAGATACGCACTATTTT. Complete variable domain (other parts from reference TRBV5-1 and TRBJ2-3): KAGVTQTPRYLIKTRGQQVTLSCSPISGHRSVSWYQQTPGQGLQFLFEYFSETQRNKGNFPGRFSGRQFSNSRSEMNVSTLELGDSALYLCASSSDPLADTHYFGPGTRLTVL.

This clonotype showed up just a few times. A clone one base away is much larger, so this may be a read error. The chain recombines TRBV12-3 or TRBV12-4 with TRBJ1-5; tentative D call: TRBD1 (6 bases). The CDR3 runs to 14 residues. The CDR3 protein is CASTLTGPNKPQHF. In nucleotides, the CDR3 is TGTGCCAGCACCCTGACAGGCCCCAATAAGCCCCAGCATTTT.

Of note for this clonotype: A read error is possible here, since a much larger clone lies one base away. CDR3 protein: CAASRDRTLDGHEQYF. Here the CDR3 DNA reads TGTGCCGCCAGCAGAGATCGGACTCTTGACGGACACGAGCAGTACTTC. The rearrangement uses TRBV15 and TRBJ2-7, with a weak D call TRBD2 (5 bases). Germline CDR1 reads LNHNV; CDR2 reads YYDKDF (reference sequence). This CDR3 region has 16 residues.

Concerning this clonotype itself: This CDR3 fails to terminate in the conserved phenylalanine or tryptophan, so it likely reflects a read error. The V and J genes are TRBV4-3 and TRBJ1-4; D gene ambiguous. Looked up from germline, CDR1 is LGHNA and CDR2 is YSLEER. The CDR3 contains 15 residues. This chain's CDR3 is CASSQSGATNDKLFL. The CDR3 nucleotides read TGCGCCAGCAGCCAATCGGGAGCAACTAATGATAAACTGTTTCTT.

This chain joins TRBV12-3 or TRBV12-4 and TRBJ2-2; no clear D gene. The CDR3 consists of 13 residues. Trimming cost V 3 bases and J 4 bases, with 6 bases left between them. The CDR3 region is CASSFRCTGELFF. The CDR3 DNA reads TGTGCCAGCAGTTTTCGGTGCACCGGGGAGCTGTTTTTT.

With regard to this clonotype: Germline and junction disagree at one end, which may indicate a read error. This chain uses TRBV5-6 with TRBJ2-7; the match to TRBD1 covers 9 bases. This CDR3 has 15 residues. Germline V gene lookup returns CDR1 SGHDT and CDR2 YYEEEE. For the CDR3, the DNA is TGCGCCAGCAGCTTTAGACAGGGGGTGATGTACGAGCAGTACTTC. It encodes CASSFRQGVMYEQYF.

The chain links TRBV20-1 to TRBJ2-3; D not certain. The CDR3 is 11 residues long. The V end was cut by 0 bases, the J end by 12 bases, with 10 bases between. Germline V gene sequence: CDR1 DFQATT, CDR2 SNEGSKA (reference sequence). The CDR3 region is CSARDGDRQYF. Written as DNA, the CDR3 is TGCAGTGCTAGAGATGGAGATAGACAGTATTTT.

This clonotype was seen only once. This CDR3 is missing its conserved last phenylalanine or tryptophan, likely due to a read error. It is unclear where the CDR3 begins or ends on the DNA, so no DNA is shown, and the CDR3 is as TCRdb lists it. This sequence joins TRBV20-1 and TRBJ1-1; TRBD1 reflects the table's D call only, with no check against the DNA. Germline V gives CDR1 DFQATT, CDR2 SNEGSKA (reference sequence). Termini included, the CDR3 measures 12 amino acids. The CDR3 protein is CSAPLTGSEASL.

This clonotype was detected only a few times. This may arise from a read error, as a much more abundant clone is one base away. The chain carries TRBV20-1 and TRBJ2-5, with 7 bases that match TRBD1. The CDR3 runs to 14 residues. Germline CDR1 reads DFQATT; CDR2 reads SNEGSKA (reference sequence). The CDR3 loop is CSATLQGWQEIQYF. DNA for the CDR3: TGCAGTGCGACTCTACAGGGGTGGCAAGAGATCCAGTACTTC.